A selection of T cell receptor beta chains follows, all from one sample in a study of blood T cell repertoires in COVID-19. The protocol was immunoSEQ multiplex PCR, while the TCRdb copy is restricted to in-frame clones and leaves out a portion. This repertoire shows about 120,000 clones, 65% to 90% found once; its top ten account for around 9.9%. Sample: peripheral blood. The receptor source for this set is an elderly man with acute or convalescent COVID-19. CDR3s include the opening cysteine and the closing phenylalanine or tryptophan. The order of the fields is CDR3 DNA, CDR3 protein, D gene, J gene, V gene, clone size. D genes are given only for firm matches. Part of the rows lack a size; the others show once, few, many or a class for expanded clones.

TGTGCCAGCAGACTAGCGGGAGTCTACGAGCAGTACTTC CASRLAGVYEQYF TRBD2 TRBJ2-7 TRBV12-3/TRBV12-4 NA
TGTGCCAGCAGGAAAGGTGGGAGCAGGGGGCCCACTGAAGCTTTCTTT CASRKGGSRGPTEAFF TRBD1 TRBJ1-1 TRBV3-1/TRBV3-2 NA
TGTGCCAGCAGTCCGGGTGGCACTGAAGCTTTCTTT CASSPGGTEAFF NA TRBJ1-1 TRBV12-3/TRBV12-4 NA
TGTGCCAGCTCGCCCGGTCTCAACTATGGCTACACCTTC CASSPGLNYGYTF NA TRBJ1-2 TRBV18 few
TGTGCCAGCTCACTTAGGGGGGGCAAAAGCAATCAGCCCCAGCATTTT CASSLRGGKSNQPQHF NA TRBJ1-5 TRBV18 NA
TGTGCCGCCCGGAAACGGGAGGGTGGAGAGACCCAGTACTTC CAARKREGGETQYF TRBD2 TRBJ2-5 TRBV5-8 NA
TGTGCCAGTAGTCCCTACGAATGGACAGGGGGGAGTCAGCCCCAGCATTTT CASSPYEWTGGSQPQHF TRBD1 TRBJ1-5 TRBV19 NA
TGTGCCACCACTCGGAATGGCGGGAGTGGGTCCTACGAGCAGTACTTC CATTRNGGSGSYEQYF NA TRBJ2-7 TRBV21-1 NA
TGTGCCAGCAGTCAGGGGGCGCTTGGAAACACCATATATTTT CASSQGALGNTIYF TRBD1 TRBJ1-3 TRBV6-5 NA
TGTGCCAGCAGCTTCTCCGGGACTAGCGGGGGCTCCTCCGAGCAGTACTTC CASSFSGTSGGSSEQYF TRBD2 TRBJ2-7 TRBV7-8 NA
TGTGCCAGTTGTACCCCCCCTGGACAGGGGAACACTGAAGCTTTCTTT CASCTPPGQGNTEAFF TRBD1 TRBJ1-1 TRBV19 once
TGTGCCAGCAGCTCTTATTCTCAGGGGTACGAGCAGTACTTC CASSSYSQGYEQYF NA TRBJ2-7 TRBV11-2 NA
TGCAGCGCAGAGGGGACAGTCGGGGGCTACACCTTC CSAEGTVGGYTF TRBD1 TRBJ1-2 TRBV29-1 NA
TGTGCCAGCAGTTTGCCGGGACAGGGGAACACTGAAGCTTTCTTT CASSLPGQGNTEAFF TRBD1 TRBJ1-1 TRBV6-6 NA
TGTGCCATCAGTCCTAGGGGGACTAGCGGGAGCAATGAGCAGTTCTTC CAISPRGTSGSNEQFF TRBD2 TRBJ2-1 TRBV10-3 NA
TGTGCCAGCAGCTTAGGTACTTCGGAGGCCTCGCCGTCCTACAATGAGCAGTTCTTC CASSLGTSEASPSYNEQFF NA TRBJ2-1 TRBV7-3 NA
TGTGCCAGTAGTACCACGGGGACACCCCTCCACTTT CASSTTGTPLHF NA TRBJ1-6 TRBV19 NA
TGTGCCAGCAGCCGAGGGACAGGGTTTGAAGCTTTCTTT CASSRGTGFEAFF TRBD1 TRBJ1-1 TRBV3-1/TRBV3-2 NA
TGTGCCAGCAGCAAAGGTAACAGGGTTATGAACACTGAAGCTTTCTTT CASSKGNRVMNTEAFF NA TRBJ1-1 TRBV21-1 NA
TGCGCCAGCAGCCTACGGGGACAGCCGACCTACGAGCAGTACTTC CASSLRGQPTYEQYF TRBD1 TRBJ2-7 TRBV5-1 once
TGTGCCAGCAGGCCGACTAGCGGGACATTGAGGGGGCAGTACTTC CASRPTSGTLRGQYF TRBD2 TRBJ2-7 TRBV28 NA
TGTGCCAGCAGCTTAGGCGGGAGTCAGGACAATGAGCAGTTCTTC CASSLGGSQDNEQFF TRBD2 TRBJ2-1 TRBV7-2 NA